The present T cell receptor beta chain was sequenced within a study of molecular identifiers for immune sequencing clone quantification. Overall study: Four portions were sequenced after RNA from approximately 20,000 or 100,000 naive CD8 cells was split five ways in replicates. Findings and caveats of the study: Clones carrying above 20 RNA copies accounted for over 99% of effector molecules, under 1% in naive cells.

Comments on this clonotype: The antigen remains unidentified. This may arise from a read error, as a much more abundant clone is one base away.

The CDR3 covers 13 residues. Germline V gives CDR1 SGHDT, CDR2 YYEEEE. V was cut by 4 bases and J by 0 bases, with 6 bases left in between. One entry per CDR3 protein, called by TCRdb with MiXCR from the PCR reads. The table has about 36,000 distinct CDR3 sequences, under 20% seen once. Sequencing used naive CD8+ T cells from blood, with Jurkat cell RNA spiked in. Described subset: FACS-sorted CD8+CD4-CCR7+CD45RA+ naive T cells. This rearrangement joins TRBV5-6 to TRBJ2-3, with TRBD1 as a possible D gene (6 bases). The TCR originated in a human donor in good health. Some libraries in this study had Jurkat cell RNA spiked in. The CDR3 protein is CASSTGSTDTQYF. The CDR3 bases are TGTGCCAGCAGCACAGGGAGCACAGATACGCAGTATTTT. The full variable domain, in which reference TRBV5-6 and TRBJ2-3 provide the parts outside the CDR3, is DAGVTQSPTHLIKTRGQQVTLRCSPKSGHDTVSWYQQALGQGPQFIFQYYEEEERQRGNFPDRFSGHQFPNYSSELNVNALLLGDSALYLCASSTGSTDTQYFGPGTRLTVL.